Each of the 10 T cell receptor beta chains below was sequenced from the same sample in a study of Graves' ophthalmopathy and Graves' hyperthyroidism (dated by TCRdb to the late 2010s). Sequencing was carried out with an Illumina HiSeq 2000. For repertoire sequencing, TCR beta CDR3 regions were amplified from RNA transcripts. A first-round RT-PCR used HTBI primers with the Qiagen OneStep RT-PCR kit, followed by a second-round multiplex PCR, size selection and purification. TCRdb passed the public sequencing reads through fastp at Q25 and MiXCR, retaining productive beta sequences. Rows matching on CDR3 protein sequence are summarized as one entry with the most common DNA and genes. Recorded for this sample are 230,000 or so distinct CDR3 sequences; around 50% of them occurred a single time. Of the sample, roughly 50% is held by the ten largest clones. Sequencing was done on a sample of peripheral blood. The origin of the receptors is an adult man with Graves' ophthalmopathy.

This clonotype was counted a few times. The chain employs TRBV6-5 and TRBJ1-6; D might be TRBD1 (6 bases). V lost 6 bases, J lost 10 bases, and 19 bases lay in between. The germline V gene has CDR1 MNHEY and CDR2 SVGAGI. The length of the CDR3 is 15 residues. The CDR3 region has the DNA TGTGCCAGCAGCCCCCCCGGACAGTCCGGGTCACCCCTCCACTTT. Translation: CASSPPGQSGSPLHF.

This chain uses TRBV12-3 or TRBV12-4 with TRBJ1-1; 8 bases match TRBD1. J gave up 1 base and V 7 bases, and 5 bases lay outside the gene matches. The CDR3 extends over 14 amino acids. The CDR3 DNA follows: TGTGCCAGCACCGACAGGGGAAAGAACACTGAAGCTTTCTTT. This encodes CASTDRGKNTEAFF.

Many counts were recorded for this clonotype. J is TRBJ1-1 and V is TRBV25-1; unclear D gene. Germline lookup yields CDR1 MGHDK and CDR2 SYGVNS. Trimming removed 5 bases at V and 5 bases at J, with 12 bases between. The CDR3 spans 13 residues. This chain's CDR3 is CASSNGLGTEAFF. The CDR3 DNA follows: TGTGCCAGCAGTAACGGACTTGGAACTGAAGCTTTCTTT.

The V call is TRBV24-1, the J call TRBJ2-7; D may be TRBD2 (7 bases). This CDR3 has 13 amino acids. Trimming removed 6 bases from V and 3 bases from J, with 11 bases in between. Per the germline V gene, CDR1 is KGHDR and CDR2 is SFDVKD. In DNA, the CDR3 is TGTGCCACCAGTCCAAGGGGGGGCTACGAGCAGTACTTC. Protein product: CATSPRGGYEQYF.

This clonotype was seen more than once but under ten times. CDR3 sequence: CATGQGKYNSPLHF. The DNA for the CDR3 is TGTGCCACCGGACAGGGAAAGTATAATTCACCCCTCCACTTT. The chain has TRBV9 and TRBJ1-6; 8 bases are shared with TRBD1. The CDR3 contains 14 residues. The V gene end was trimmed by 9 bases and the J gene end by 4 bases; junction bases not matched to a gene: 6. The germline gives CDR1 SGDLS, CDR2 YYNGEE.

This clonotype has a handful of counts. The chain links TRBV12-3 or TRBV12-4 to TRBJ2-7; D is perhaps TRBD2 (5 bases). The V end was cut by 8 bases, the J end by 3 bases, with 23 bases between. The CDR3 length is 16 residues. The CDR3 DNA reads TGTGCCAGCGGCCTCCGGGTGGCCCGGACTGGCTACGAGCAGTACTTC. Translated, it gives CASGLRVARTGYEQYF.

This clonotype occurred a few times. This chain's CDR3 is CASSQATASSSYEQYF. Here the CDR3 DNA reads TGCGCCAGCAGCCAAGCTACAGCGTCTAGTTCGTACGAGCAGTACTTC. This rearrangement joins TRBV4-1 to TRBJ2-7; D gene uncertain. The germline V and J ends were trimmed by 1 base and 4 bases, with 17 bases remaining between them. This CDR3 has 16 residues. From germline, CDR1 is MGHRA and CDR2 YSYEKL.

Concerning this clonotype itself: It is unclear where the CDR3 begins or ends on the DNA, so no DNA is shown, and the CDR3 is as TCRdb lists it. This chain joins TRBV29-1 and TRBJ2-2; the table's D call of TRBD2 was not tested on the DNA. The CDR3 has 12 amino acids, counting both end residues. The V gene's germline CDR1 is SQVTM and CDR2 ANQGSEA. The CDR3 sequence: CSVGEGAGEPFF.

This clonotype was counted a single time. The chain employs TRBV4-1 and TRBJ2-5; possible D gene TRBD2, 5 bases. Between the trimmed V and J ends, which lost 4 bases and 3 bases, there was a span of 15 bases. The CDR3 consists of 15 residues. Germline assignment: CDR1 MGHRA and CDR2 YSYEKL. This chain's CDR3 is CASSRLEGTEETQYF. CDR3 coding DNA: TGCGCCAGCAGCCGTCTCGAGGGCACTGAAGAGACCCAGTACTTC.

The genes are TRBV9 and TRBJ1-1; TRBD1 aligns across 7 bases. This CDR3 is 15 amino acids long. Germline CDR1 is SGDLS and CDR2 is YYNGEE. The V gene end was trimmed by 2 bases and the J gene end by 6 bases; junction bases not matched to a gene: 10. The CDR3 bases are TGTGCCAGCAGCGTCGGGACAGTAGACGGGGCTGAAGCTTTCTTT. It translates to CASSVGTVDGAEAFF.